Reported below is one TCR beta chain. The target antigen is unknown. This entry is derived from a study of cytotoxic CD8 clonotypes in ibrutinib-treated CLL. Whole-study results and caveats: At the start, clonality exceeded age-matched healthy donors and followed circulating CD8+ T-cell counts. In sustained-remission versus progressing patients, sampling times differed.

A 1 in 200,000 to 1 in 1 million T cell depth was the sequencing target. The protocol was immunoSEQ multiplex PCR, while the TCRdb copy is restricted to in-frame clones and leaves out a portion. The sample lists 300,000 to 400,000 clones; over 55% were seen once. Per the germline V gene, CDR1 is MGHRA and CDR2 is YSYEKL. The CDR3 spans 17 residues. V lost 0 bases to trimming and J lost 9 bases; unmatched junction nucleotides: 9. The rearrangement links TRBV4-1 to TRBJ2-1; TRBD1 aligns across 12 bases. The TCR originated in a human donor with chronic lymphocytic leukemia. The specimen comprised PBMCs, sampled after 36 months of ibrutinib treatment. The CDR3 protein is CASSQDSGTGGRFEQFF. The CDR3 DNA is TGCGCCAGCAGCCAAGACTCGGGGACAGGGGGCCGTTTTGAGCAGTTCTTC.